This T cell receptor beta chain was recovered during a study of Ad26.COV2.S vaccination and SARS-CoV-2 variants. General study findings and limits: Vaccinees displayed broader spike-specific TCR repertoires than placebo recipients.

Treatment: around 19 received Ad26.COV2.S at low or high dose, single or two shots; 5 received placebo; per-sample allocation not given. Sampling happened 63 days after the first vaccine or placebo injection. Aged 18-55 years, donor was enrolled in Boston in the early 2020s. The shot given was an Ad26 vector that makes Wuhan-strain SARS-CoV-2 spike. Germline CDR1 is SEHNR and CDR2 is FQNEAQ (reference sequence). Trimming shortened V by 5 bases and J by 6 bases, and 13 bases separated the two germline ends. The CDR3 runs to 14 residues. The method was immunoSEQ multiplex PCR; TCRdb's version includes in-frame clones alone and lacks a portion of them. The repertoire has 350,000 to 550,000 clones, 89% of them found once; the top ten carry about 2.5%. Only one count was recorded for this clone. Its antigen is unidentified.

This sample comprised peripheral blood, obtained in a trial of Ad26.COV2.S vaccine versus placebo. The chain has TRBV7-9 and TRBJ2-2; no definite D call. This receptor was obtained from a person between 18 and 59 years old who received the Ad26.COV2.S COVID-19 vaccine or a placebo. DNA for the CDR3: TGTGCCAGCAGCCCTAGTTTCAATTCCGGGGAGCTGTTTTTT. Translation gives CASSPSFNSGELFF.